The sequence of this T cell receptor (beta chain) was determined in a study of identical twins. Each cDNA held unique molecular identifiers, and template switching gave it a universal primer site. MiXCR, applied by TCRdb to the 5' RACE reads, yields one record per CDR3 protein. The table includes roughly 1,500,000 distinct CDR3 sequences, 32% detected once. The V end was cut by 4 bases, the J end by 0 bases, with 12 bases between. The germline V gene encodes CDR1 DFQATT and CDR2 SNEGSKA (reference sequence). The CDR3 has 14 residues. All donors comprised healthy Caucasians. This clonotype was observed a few times. Its cognate antigen is unknown. Study-wide results and limits: Cross-sectional statistics underpinned the conclusions; the same donors were not followed. Among beta out-of-frame sequences, excess sharing between twins appeared weaker.

Sequencing was done on a sample of cord blood. This receptor was obtained from a newborn girl in good health. The rearrangement uses TRBV20-1 and TRBJ1-1; D may be TRBD1 (6 bases). The CDR3 here is CSAIGDRMNTEAFF. CDR3 DNA: TGCAGTGCTATAGGTGACAGGATGAACACTGAAGCTTTCTTT.